The 27 T cell receptor beta chains given below trace back to one sample, sequenced in a study of blood T cells in healthy people across ages. PCR was performed a second time for roughly 7 to 12 cycles using a sample-barcoded 5' primer and a J-beta primer mix. A single record per CDR3 protein comes from TCRdb applying MiXCR to the 5' RACE reads. The sample yields 750,000 to 850,000 distinct CDR3 sequences, approximately 25% seen once. This sample also belongs to another study, concerning T cells of mothers and their children.

Sequenced material: blood. The receptor source for this set is a boy between 10 and 17 years old in good health.

The V call is TRBV28, the J call TRBJ2-2, with 7 bases matching TRBD1. The germline V gene has CDR1 MDHEN and CDR2 SYDVKM. J was trimmed by 5 bases and V by 2 bases; bases with no gene match: 8. The CDR3 loop spans 16 amino acids. The CDR3 sequence is CASSLVGTVRTGELFF. CDR3 nucleotide sequence: TGTGCCAGCAGTTTAGTAGGGACAGTAAGAACCGGGGAGCTGTTTTTT.

The chain couples TRBV14 to TRBJ2-3; possibly TRBD1 for D (5 bases). CDR3 length equals 17 residues. Deletions cut 1 base from V and 0 bases from J, with 14 bases between. The germline V gene has CDR1 SGHDN and CDR2 FVKESK. CDR3: CASSQVIRAGSTDTQYF. The CDR3 nucleotides are TGTGCCAGCAGCCAAGTTATCAGGGCCGGGAGCACAGATACGCAGTATTTT.

The V gene is TRBV27, the J gene TRBJ2-7; D remains unclear. CDR3 size: 15 residues. V lost 4 bases and J 3 bases, leaving 16 bases between the germline ends. Germline V gene lookup returns CDR1 MNHEY and CDR2 SMNVEV (reference sequence). The CDR3 bases are TGTGCCAGCAGTTCTCTGGACGGCCCCGGCTACGAGCAGTACTTC. Encoded protein: CASSSLDGPGYEQYF.

The V and J genes are TRBV6-4 and TRBJ2-5; tentative D call: TRBD1 (6 bases). The DNA end is a closer match to TRBJ2-1, so the J assignment may be wrong. The CDR3 loop spans 14 amino acids. Germline values: CDR1 MRHNA, CDR2 SNTAGT. The CDR3 nucleotides are TGTGCCAGCAGTGTGGGCCAACAGGGCAATGAGCAGTTCTTC. The encoded protein is CASSVGQQGNEQFF.

This sequence joins TRBV28 and TRBJ2-5, with 8 bases fitting TRBD2. This CDR3 has 17 amino acids. Losses at the gene ends were 5 bases for V and 1 base for J; bases not matched to a gene: 12. Germline CDR1 is MDHEN and CDR2 is SYDVKM. The CDR3 region is CASSPARGSGTQETQYF. In DNA form, the CDR3 reads TGTGCCAGCAGTCCCGCCCGTGGTAGCGGGACCCAAGAGACCCAGTACTTC.

This clonotype has only a few counts. The rearrangement joins TRBV5-1 to TRBJ2-5; TRBD1 agrees at 8 bases. Unmatched junction bases numbered 7, after V lost 4 bases and J lost 5 bases. Per germline, CDR1 SGHRS and CDR2 YFSETQ. The length of the CDR3 is 14 residues. CDR3 in amino acids: CASSIHRGAETQYF. The CDR3 nucleotides read TGCGCCAGCAGCATTCACAGGGGGGCGGAGACCCAGTACTTC.

This clonotype appeared a few times. The J gene is TRBJ2-3, the V gene TRBV2; a possible D gene is TRBD1 (6 bases). Germline V gene lookup returns CDR1 SNHLY and CDR2 FYNNEI. The CDR3 spans 16 residues. V was clipped by 7 bases and J by 2 bases, with 19 bases between them. In nucleotides, the CDR3 is TGTGCCAGCAAGGGAATACAGGGTTCGTTCACAGATACGCAGTATTTT. This gives the protein CASKGIQGSFTDTQYF.

The sample holds a few counts of this clonotype. The chain has TRBV7-2 and TRBJ2-7; tentative D call: TRBD2 (6 bases). CDR1 is SGHTA and CDR2 is FQGNSA in the germline V gene. The V and J ends lost 2 bases and 5 bases respectively, with 16 bases between them. The CDR3 length is 15 residues. The CDR3 here is CASSLSAGIVDEQYF. CDR3 DNA sequence: TGTGCCAGCAGCTTATCCGCGGGGATCGTAGACGAGCAGTACTTC.

The chain uses TRBV7-6 and TRBJ1-5, with D hard to call. The CDR3 is 15 amino acids. The germline V gene encodes CDR1 SGHVS and CDR2 FNYEAQ. With 0 bases removed from V and 5 bases from J, the gap between germline ends came to 11 bases. CDR3 in amino acids: CASSLAAGGDQPQHF. The CDR3 DNA reads TGTGCCAGCAGCTTAGCGGCAGGCGGGGATCAGCCCCAGCATTTT.

The chain recombines TRBV4-1 with TRBJ2-3; 12 bases are shared with TRBD2. The CDR3 runs to 23 residues. CDR1 is MGHRA and CDR2 is YSYEKL in the germline V gene. V shed 4 bases and J 0 bases; nucleotides not matched to a gene: 23. The CDR3 reads CASSPQGSTELAGGSKSTDTQYF. CDR3 DNA: TGCGCCAGCAGCCCGCAAGGGAGTACAGAGCTAGCGGGAGGGAGTAAAAGCACAGATACGCAGTATTTT.

This clonotype was observed a handful of times. This chain connects TRBV6-5 to TRBJ2-5, with 11 positions matching TRBD2. The DNA end is a closer match to TRBJ2-1, so the J assignment may be wrong. The CDR3 has 16 residues. Germline V gives CDR1 MNHEY, CDR2 SVGAGI. CDR3 residues: CASSSRTSGLYNEQFF. The CDR3, as DNA: TGTGCCAGCAGTTCCCGGACTAGCGGGCTCTACAATGAGCAGTTCTTC.

The V and J genes are TRBV6-2 or TRBV6-3 and TRBJ1-5; 8 bases map to TRBD1. In germline, CDR1 is MNHEY, CDR2 SVGEGT. This CDR3 contains 13 residues. Trimming at V came to 6 bases and at J to 5 bases, leaving 3 bases not matched to a gene. The CDR3 loop reads CASRGQGDQPQHF. In nucleotides, the CDR3 is TGTGCCAGCAGAGGACAGGGCGATCAGCCCCAGCATTTT.

This clonotype was seen a few times. This rearrangement joins TRBV7-2 to TRBJ2-7; the D gene is possibly TRBD1 (5 bases). Germline CDR1 and CDR2: SGHTA and FQGNSA. V was clipped by 2 bases and J by 0 bases, with 14 bases between them. The CDR3 is made up of 16 amino acids. The CDR3 DNA is TGTGCCAGCAGCTTAACAGGCGCCTTCGGCTCCTACGAGCAGTACTTC. It translates to CASSLTGAFGSYEQYF.

This clonotype occurred a few times. The chain links TRBV5-1 to TRBJ2-1, with unresolved D. CDR1 and CDR2 (germline): SGHRS, YFSETQ. V dropped 1 base and J dropped 3 bases, with 17 bases sitting between them. The CDR3 is 17 amino acids. The CDR3 region has the DNA TGCGCCAGCAGCTTGCCCGAGACCCCACCGGTCTACAATGAGCAGTTCTTC. Amino acids: CASSLPETPPVYNEQFF.

V is TRBV29-1 and J is TRBJ2-7; TRBD2 matches at 9 bases. Germline V gene lookup returns CDR1 SQVTM and CDR2 ANQGSEA. Losses at the gene ends were 5 bases for V and 6 bases for J; bases not matched to a gene: 8. This CDR3 contains 13 residues. The DNA for the CDR3 is TGCAGCGTTCAGACCGAGCGGGAGGTCGAGCAGTACTTC. Protein product: CSVQTEREVEQYF.

J is TRBJ2-7 and V is TRBV9; possible D gene TRBD2, 7 bases. The CDR3 contains 16 residues. Germline-derived CDR1 and CDR2 are SGDLS and YYNGEE. V lost 0 bases, J lost 3 bases, and 16 bases lay in between. CDR3 sequence (DNA): TGTGCCAGCAGCGTAGCTCGGGGGGCGCCCATCTACGAGCAGTACTTC. The encoded protein is CASSVARGAPIYEQYF. Using reference TRBV9 and TRBJ2-7 for the parts outside the CDR3, the full variable domain is DSGVTQTPKHLITATGQRVTLRCSPRSGDLSVYWYQQSLDQGLQFLIQYYNGEERAKGNILERFSAQQFPDLHSELNLSSLELGDSALYFCASSVARGAPIYEQYFGPGTRLTVT.

The rearrangement links TRBV20-1 to TRBJ1-1; D call uncertain. The germline V gene has CDR1 DFQATT and CDR2 SNEGSKA (reference sequence). V was clipped by 0 bases and J by 0 bases, with 2 bases between them. The CDR3 runs 12 residues. The DNA of the CDR3 is TGCAGTGCTAGAGAGATGAACACTGAAGCTTTCTTT. Amino acids: CSAREMNTEAFF.

The J gene is TRBJ1-4, the V gene TRBV7-9; D is ambiguous. The CDR3 is 12 residues long. Trimming pared 6 bases from V and 8 bases from J, leaving 10 bases between. Germline V CDR1 and CDR2: SEHNR, FQNEAQ (reference sequence). The CDR3 here is CASSISEEKLFF. For the CDR3, the DNA is TGTGCCAGCAGTATTAGCGAGGAAAAACTGTTTTTT.

This clonotype was detected many times. The V call is TRBV20-1, the J call TRBJ1-2; 7 bases map to TRBD1. The V gene end was trimmed by 6 bases and the J gene end by 4 bases; junction bases not matched to a gene: 5. The CDR3 is 12 amino acids. Germline loops: CDR1 DFQATT, CDR2 SNEGSKA (reference sequence). This CDR3 is CSARTGVYGYTF. The CDR3 nucleotides are TGCAGTGCCAGAACAGGGGTCTATGGCTACACCTTC.

This clonotype was counted only a few times. The chain has TRBV6-5 and TRBJ2-5, with TRBD1 identical over 8 bases. CDR3 length: 16 residues. V lost 2 bases, J lost 5 bases, and 10 bases stayed unmatched. CDR1 and CDR2 (germline): MNHEY, SVGAGI. Here the CDR3 reads CASSYRRTGTRETQYF. CDR3 nucleotides: TGTGCCAGCAGTTACCGTAGGACAGGGACGCGGGAGACCCAGTACTTC.

The chain employs TRBV25-1 and TRBJ2-6, with D uncertain. Germline CDR1 and CDR2: MGHDK and SYGVNS. V was pared by 1 base and J by 2 bases, with 9 bases between. This CDR3 spans 16 amino acids. The CDR3 loop reads CASSESPTTGANVLTF. The CDR3 DNA reads as TGTGCCAGCAGTGAATCCCCCACCACTGGGGCCAACGTCCTGACTTTC.

V and J are TRBV20-1 and TRBJ2-7; a weak D match, TRBD1 (5 bases). The V and J ends lost 0 bases and 12 bases respectively, with 12 bases between them. Germline lookup yields CDR1 DFQATT and CDR2 SNEGSKA (reference sequence). The CDR3 has 11 residues. The CDR3 here is CSARDQGLWYF. The CDR3, as DNA: TGCAGTGCTAGAGATCAGGGATTGTGGTACTTC.

The chain recombines TRBV18 with TRBJ2-5; TRBD1 might be the D (5 bases). Germline loops: CDR1 KGHSH, CDR2 LQKENI. Trimming took 1 base from V and 6 from J, leaving 12 bases between them. The CDR3 extends over 14 amino acids. The DNA of the CDR3 is TGTGCCAGCTCACCACAAGGGGTGGTTAAGACCCAGTACTTC. Its protein is CASSPQGVVKTQYF.

Comment on this clonotype: Sequence at one end of the junction differs from germline and may be a read error. The genes are TRBV6-2 or TRBV6-3 and TRBJ2-7; 11 bases are shared with TRBD2. The CDR3 loop spans 14 amino acids. Germline loops: CDR1 MNHEY, CDR2 SVGEGT. CDR3 nucleotide sequence: TGTGCCAGCAGTACTAGCGGGGGCATCTACGAGCGGTACTTC. Translating it yields CASSTSGGIYERYF.

In this sample, this clonotype turned up many times. Germline and junction disagree at one end, which may indicate a read error. The chain links TRBV28 to TRBJ2-5; no clear D. Looked up from germline, CDR1 is MDHEN and CDR2 is SYDVKM. This CDR3 spans 13 amino acids. This CDR3 reads CASSFGSQETQYF. In nucleotides, the CDR3 is TGCGCCAGCAGCTTCGGCAGCCAAGAGACCCAGTACTTC.

The sample holds a few counts of this clonotype. The chain links TRBV9 to TRBJ2-5, with D possibly matching TRBD2 (5 bases). This CDR3 is 15 amino acids long. Trimming pared 3 bases from V and 5 bases from J, leaving 17 bases between. Germline V gene data show CDR1 as SGDLS and CDR2 as YYNGEE. DNA of the CDR3: TGTGCCAGCAGCGACGGCGGAGGAGCGTTGGAGACCCAGTACTTC. Residues: CASSDGGGALETQYF. The complete variable domain, with remaining parts taken from reference TRBV9 and TRBJ2-5, reads DSGVTQTPKHLITATGQRVTLRCSPRSGDLSVYWYQQSLDQGLQFLIQYYNGEERAKGNILERFSAQQFPDLHSELNLSSLELGDSALYFCASSDGGGALETQYFGPGTRLLVL.

This clonotype was detected only a few times. The gene calls are TRBV28 and TRBJ2-5; D not resolved. The CDR3 loop spans 13 amino acids. Deletions cut 3 bases from V and 1 base from J, with 6 bases between. Germline values: CDR1 MDHEN, CDR2 SYDVKM. The CDR3 DNA is TGTGCCAGCAGTTTCCTCGGCCAAGAGACCCAGTACTTC. This sequence encodes CASSFLGQETQYF.